This T cell receptor beta chain was sequenced during a study of cytomegalovirus exposure and HLA in healthy donors. Assay: immunoSEQ multiplex PCR; the TCRdb copy retains only in-frame clones and omits some. The sample lists 65,000 to 80,000 clones; approximately 94% were seen once. Germline V gene lookup returns CDR1 MNHEY and CDR2 SMNVEV (reference sequence). There are 16 residues in the CDR3. Germline trimming cut 5 bases from V and 2 bases from J; bases unmatched to any gene: 7. The sequence was collected from a woman between 18 and 29 years old in good health and CMV-seropositive. The specimen sequenced was PBMCs. The chain carries TRBV27 and TRBJ2-2, with 8 bases aligning to TRBD1. Here the CDR3 DNA reads TGTGCCAGCAGTCGGACAGGGCGATTTAACACCGGGGAGCTGTTTTTT. Its translation is CASSRTGRFNTGELFF.